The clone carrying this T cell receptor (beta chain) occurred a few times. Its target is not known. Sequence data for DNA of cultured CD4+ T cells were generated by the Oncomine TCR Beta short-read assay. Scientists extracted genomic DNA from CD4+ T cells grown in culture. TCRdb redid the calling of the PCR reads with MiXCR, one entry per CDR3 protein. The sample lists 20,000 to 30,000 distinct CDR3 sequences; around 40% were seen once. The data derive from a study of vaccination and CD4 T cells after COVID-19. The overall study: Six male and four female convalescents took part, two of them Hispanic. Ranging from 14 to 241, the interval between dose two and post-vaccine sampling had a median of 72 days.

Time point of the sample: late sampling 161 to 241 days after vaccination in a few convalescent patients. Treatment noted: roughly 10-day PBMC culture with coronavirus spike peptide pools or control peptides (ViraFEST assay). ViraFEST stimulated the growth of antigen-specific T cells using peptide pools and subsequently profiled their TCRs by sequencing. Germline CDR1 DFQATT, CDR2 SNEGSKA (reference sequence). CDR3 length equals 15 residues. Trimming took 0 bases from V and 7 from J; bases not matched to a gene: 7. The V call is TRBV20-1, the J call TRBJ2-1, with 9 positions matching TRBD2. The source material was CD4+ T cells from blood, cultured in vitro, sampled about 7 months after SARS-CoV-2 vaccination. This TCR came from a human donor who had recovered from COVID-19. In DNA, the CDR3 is TGCAGTGCTAGAGATCCTAGCGGGAATGGGAATGAGCAGTTCTTC. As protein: CSARDPSGNGNEQFF.